Here is one TCR beta chain with its context. In the authors' workflow: Amplification from reference gene primers served as the basis for estimated nucleated cell counts. Data came from immunoSEQ multiplex PCR; TCRdb stores just in-frame clones and leaves some out. The V and J calls and clone size are taken from that table; D and trimming were inferred from the DNA. The table has some 20,000 clones, 89% seen once. This entry belongs to a study of blood T cell repertoires in COVID-19. Study overall: Samples representing acute and convalescent COVID-19 were sourced from the United States, Italy and Spain. The analysed material was cDNA or gDNA that came from T cells, B-cell-depleted T cells, or PBMCs.

The source of this sequence is a human donor in a cohort sampled during active COVID-19. Material for sequencing was peripheral blood.

For the CDR3, the DNA is TGTGCCAGCAGCTTGGACAGGGATTACGAGCAGTACTTC. Translating gives CASSLDRDYEQYF. The chain carries TRBV11-2 and TRBJ2-7, with 8 bases lining up with TRBD1. The CDR3 totals 13 residues. The V segment lost 3 bases and the J segment 4 bases; nucleotides outside the gene matches: 2. Germline V CDR1 and CDR2: SGHAT, FQNNGV. The variable domain in full, completed from reference TRBV11-2 and TRBJ2-7, reads EAGVAQSPRYKIIEKRQSVAFWCNPISGHATLYWYQQILGQGPKLLIQFQNNGVVDDSQLPKDRFSAERLKGVDSTLKIQPAKLEDSAVYLCASSLDRDYEQYFGPGTRLTVT.